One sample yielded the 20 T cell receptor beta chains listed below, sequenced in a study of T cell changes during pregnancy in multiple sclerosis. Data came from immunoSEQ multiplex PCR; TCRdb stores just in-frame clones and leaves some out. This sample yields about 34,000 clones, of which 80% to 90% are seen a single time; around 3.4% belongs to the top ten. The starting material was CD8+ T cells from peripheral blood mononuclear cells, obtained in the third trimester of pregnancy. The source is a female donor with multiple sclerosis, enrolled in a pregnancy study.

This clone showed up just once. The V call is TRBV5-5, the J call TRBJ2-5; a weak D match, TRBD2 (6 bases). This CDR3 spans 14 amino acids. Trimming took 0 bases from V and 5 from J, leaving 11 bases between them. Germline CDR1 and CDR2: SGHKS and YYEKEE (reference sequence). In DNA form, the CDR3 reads TGTGCCAGCAGCTTGGCTCCTAGCGAGGAGACCCAGTACTTC. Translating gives CASSLAPSEETQYF.

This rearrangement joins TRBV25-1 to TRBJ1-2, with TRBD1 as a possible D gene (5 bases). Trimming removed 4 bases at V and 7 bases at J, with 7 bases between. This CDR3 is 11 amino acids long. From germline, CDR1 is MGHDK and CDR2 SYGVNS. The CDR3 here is CASSAGLGYTF. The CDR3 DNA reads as TGTGCCAGCAGTGCAGGGCTTGGCTACACCTTC.

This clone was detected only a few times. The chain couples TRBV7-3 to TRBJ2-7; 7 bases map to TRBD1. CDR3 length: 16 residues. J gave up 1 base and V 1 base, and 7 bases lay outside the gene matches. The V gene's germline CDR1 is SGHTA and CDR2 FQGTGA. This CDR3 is CASSLNPWDSSYEQYF. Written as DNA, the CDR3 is TGTGCCAGCAGCTTAAACCCCTGGGACAGTTCCTACGAGCAGTACTTC.

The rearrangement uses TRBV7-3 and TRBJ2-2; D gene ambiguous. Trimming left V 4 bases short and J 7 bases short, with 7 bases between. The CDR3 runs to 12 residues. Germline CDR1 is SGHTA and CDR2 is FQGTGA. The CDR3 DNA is TGTGCCAGCAGCTCCGTCGGCGGGGAGCTGTTTTTT. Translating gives CASSSVGGELFF.

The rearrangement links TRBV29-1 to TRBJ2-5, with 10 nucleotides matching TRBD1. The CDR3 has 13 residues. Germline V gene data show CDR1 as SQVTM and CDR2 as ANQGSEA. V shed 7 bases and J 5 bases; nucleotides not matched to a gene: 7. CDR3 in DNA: TGCAGCGGGGTGACAGGGGGCTTGGAGACCCAGTACTTC. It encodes CSGVTGGLETQYF.

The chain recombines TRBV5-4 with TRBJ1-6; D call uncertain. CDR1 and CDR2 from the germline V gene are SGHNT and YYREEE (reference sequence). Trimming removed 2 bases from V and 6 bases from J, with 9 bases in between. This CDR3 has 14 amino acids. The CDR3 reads CASSFRGGNSPLHF. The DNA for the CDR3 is TGTGCCAGCAGCTTTAGAGGAGGTAATTCACCCCTCCACTTT.

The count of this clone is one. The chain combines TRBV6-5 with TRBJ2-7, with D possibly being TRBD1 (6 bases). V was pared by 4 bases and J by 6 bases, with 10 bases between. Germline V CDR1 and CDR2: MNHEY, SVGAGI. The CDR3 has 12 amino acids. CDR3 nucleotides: TGTGCCAGCAGTTCACAGGGTCGCGAGCAGTACTTC. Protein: CASSSQGREQYF.

CDR3 nucleotide sequence: TGTGCCAGCATTGACGGCTCGGGGTATGGCTACACCTTC. Translating it yields CASIDGSGYGYTF. The V and J genes are TRBV6-1 and TRBJ1-2; no definite D call. Trimming removed 7 bases from V and 5 bases from J, with 14 bases in between. Germline CDR1 MNHNS, CDR2 SASEGT. The CDR3 spans 13 residues.

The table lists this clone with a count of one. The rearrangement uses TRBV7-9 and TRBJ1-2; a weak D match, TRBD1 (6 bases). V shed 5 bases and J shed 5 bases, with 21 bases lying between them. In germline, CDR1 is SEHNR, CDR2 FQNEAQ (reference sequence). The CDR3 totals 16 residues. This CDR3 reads CASSIGAGELGYGYTF. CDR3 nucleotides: TGTGCCAGCAGCATCGGGGCAGGGGAGTTGGGGTATGGCTACACCTTC.

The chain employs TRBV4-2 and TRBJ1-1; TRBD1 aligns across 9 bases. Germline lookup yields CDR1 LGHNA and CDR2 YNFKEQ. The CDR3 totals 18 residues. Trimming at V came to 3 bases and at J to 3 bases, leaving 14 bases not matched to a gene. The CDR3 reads CASSHDVPGQGTDTEAFF. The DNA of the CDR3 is TGTGCCAGCAGCCATGACGTCCCGGGACAGGGAACGGACACTGAAGCTTTCTTT.

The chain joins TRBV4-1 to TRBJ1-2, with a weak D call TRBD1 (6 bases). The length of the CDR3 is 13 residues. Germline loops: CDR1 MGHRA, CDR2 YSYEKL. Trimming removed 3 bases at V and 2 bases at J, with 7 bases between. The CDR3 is CASSHQGNYGYTF. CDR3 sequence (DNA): TGCGCCAGCAGCCATCAGGGGAACTATGGCTACACCTTC.

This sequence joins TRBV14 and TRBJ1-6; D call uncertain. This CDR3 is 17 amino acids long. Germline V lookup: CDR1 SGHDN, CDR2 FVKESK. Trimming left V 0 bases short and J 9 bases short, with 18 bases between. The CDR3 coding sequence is TGTGCCAGCAGCCAAGACAGGTACCACGACCCGCGTTCACCCCTCCACTTT. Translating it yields CASSQDRYHDPRSPLHF.

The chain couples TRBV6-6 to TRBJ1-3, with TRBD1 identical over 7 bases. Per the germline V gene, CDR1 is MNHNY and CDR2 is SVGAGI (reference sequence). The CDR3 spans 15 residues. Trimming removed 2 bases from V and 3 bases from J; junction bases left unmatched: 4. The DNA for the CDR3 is TGTGCCAGCAGTTACGGGGGACAGCTTGGAAACACCATATATTTT. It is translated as CASSYGGQLGNTIYF.

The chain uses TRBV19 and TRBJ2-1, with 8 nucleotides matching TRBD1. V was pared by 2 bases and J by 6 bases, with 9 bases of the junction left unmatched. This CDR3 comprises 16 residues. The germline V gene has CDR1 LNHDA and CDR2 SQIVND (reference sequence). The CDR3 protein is CASSIWTGSLGNEQFF. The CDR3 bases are TGTGCCAGTAGTATATGGACAGGGTCCCTCGGCAATGAGCAGTTCTTC.

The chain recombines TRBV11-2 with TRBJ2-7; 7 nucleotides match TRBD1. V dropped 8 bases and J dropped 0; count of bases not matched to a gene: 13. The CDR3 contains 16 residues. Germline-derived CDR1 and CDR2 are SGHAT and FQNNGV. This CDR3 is CASGLSGQTPSYEQYF. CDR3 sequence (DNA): TGTGCCAGCGGACTCTCGGGACAGACACCCTCCTACGAGCAGTACTTC.

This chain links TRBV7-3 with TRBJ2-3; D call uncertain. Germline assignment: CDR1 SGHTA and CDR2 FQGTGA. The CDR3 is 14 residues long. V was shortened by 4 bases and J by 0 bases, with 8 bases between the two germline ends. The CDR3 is CASSSFTSTDTQYF. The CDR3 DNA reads TGTGCCAGCAGCTCCTTCACTAGCACAGATACGCAGTATTTT. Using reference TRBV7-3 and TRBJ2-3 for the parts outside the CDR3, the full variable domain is GAGVSQTPSNKVTEKGKYVELRCDPISGHTALYWYRQSLGQGPEFLIYFQGTGAADDSGLPNDRFFAVRPEGSVSTLKIQRTERGDSAVYLCASSSFTSTDTQYFGPGTRLTVL.

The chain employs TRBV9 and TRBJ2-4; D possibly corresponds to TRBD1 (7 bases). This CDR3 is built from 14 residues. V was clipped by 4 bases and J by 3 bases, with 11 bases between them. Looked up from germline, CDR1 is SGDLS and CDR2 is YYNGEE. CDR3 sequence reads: CASSSQGGKNIQYF. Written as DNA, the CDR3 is TGTGCCAGCAGCTCGCAGGGGGGCAAAAACATTCAGTACTTC. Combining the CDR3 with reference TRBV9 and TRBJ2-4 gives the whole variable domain DSGVTQTPKHLITATGQRVTLRCSPRSGDLSVYWYQQSLDQGLQFLIQYYNGEERAKGNILERFSAQQFPDLHSELNLSSLELGDSALYFCASSSQGGKNIQYFGAGTRLSVL.

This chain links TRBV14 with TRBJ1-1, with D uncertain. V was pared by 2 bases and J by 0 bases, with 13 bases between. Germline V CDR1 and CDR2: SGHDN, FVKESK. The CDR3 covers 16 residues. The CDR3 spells CASSQTRSPLNTEAFF. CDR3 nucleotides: TGTGCCAGCAGCCAAACGAGGTCCCCCTTGAACACTGAAGCTTTCTTT.

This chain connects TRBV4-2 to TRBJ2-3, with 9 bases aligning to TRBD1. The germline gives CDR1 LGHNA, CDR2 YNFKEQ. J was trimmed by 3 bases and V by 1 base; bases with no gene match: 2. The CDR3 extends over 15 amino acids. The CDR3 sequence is CASSQAGQGTDTQYF. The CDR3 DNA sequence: TGTGCCAGCAGCCAAGCGGGACAGGGTACAGATACGCAGTATTTT.

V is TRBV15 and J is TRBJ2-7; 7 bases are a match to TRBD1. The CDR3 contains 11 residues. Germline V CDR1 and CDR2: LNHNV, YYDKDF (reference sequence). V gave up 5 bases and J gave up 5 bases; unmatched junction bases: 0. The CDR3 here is CATSDRDEQYF. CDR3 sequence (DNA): TGTGCCACCAGCGACAGGGACGAGCAGTACTTC.